This T cell receptor (beta chain) was identified during a study of human T cells and chemical hapten exposure. Study-wide background: The cohort included alopecia areata under or over 50% scalp, totalis and universalis. Points from the study as a whole: Patch test scores rose with PT1 expanded TCR counts, a positive correlation. Sensitization with DPC brought no change to TCRs above 1 in 1000 in frequency.

Concerning this clonotype: No antigen is known for it.

The V gene's germline CDR1 is SQVTM and CDR2 ANQGSEA. The CDR3 consists of 12 residues. Trimming took 4 bases from V and 5 from J, leaving 12 bases between them. Time point here: patch test 2, 6 weeks after DPC sensitization. Stated treatment: therapeutic diphenylcyclopropenone sensitization with weekly scalp DPC. In TCRdb, the RACE reads were re-called with MiXCR into one record per CDR3 protein. This table has some 57,000 distinct CDR3 sequences, 7.5% to 10% appearing once. Sequenced here: whole blood, sampled in connection with sensitization to the hapten diphenylcyclopropenone (DPC). The TCR comes from a woman between 50 and 59 years old with alopecia areata. Some clones in this sample may be carry-over from other donors' samples. The chain uses TRBV29-1 and TRBJ2-7; no clear D gene. The CDR3 loop is CSVAQPPNEQYF. The CDR3 nucleotides read TGCAGCGTTGCCCAGCCACCGAACGAGCAGTACTTC.